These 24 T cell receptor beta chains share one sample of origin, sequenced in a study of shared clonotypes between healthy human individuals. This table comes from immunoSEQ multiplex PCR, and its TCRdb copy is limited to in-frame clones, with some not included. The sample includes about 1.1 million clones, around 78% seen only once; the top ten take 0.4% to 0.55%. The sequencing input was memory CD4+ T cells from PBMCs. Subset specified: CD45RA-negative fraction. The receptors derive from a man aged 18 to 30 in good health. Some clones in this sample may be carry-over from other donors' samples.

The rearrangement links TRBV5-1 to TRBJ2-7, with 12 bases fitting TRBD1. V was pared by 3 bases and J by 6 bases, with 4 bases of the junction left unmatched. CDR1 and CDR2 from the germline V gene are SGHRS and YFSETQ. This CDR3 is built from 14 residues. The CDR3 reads CASSSQGQGAEQYF. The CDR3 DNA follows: TGCGCCAGCAGCTCTCAGGGACAGGGGGCCGAGCAGTACTTC. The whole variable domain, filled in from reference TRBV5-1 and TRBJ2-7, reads KAGVTQTPRYLIKTRGQQVTLSCSPISGHRSVSWYQQTPGQGLQFLFEYFSETQRNKGNFPGRFSGRQFSNSRSEMNVSTLELGDSALYLCASSSQGQGAEQYFGPGTRLTVT.

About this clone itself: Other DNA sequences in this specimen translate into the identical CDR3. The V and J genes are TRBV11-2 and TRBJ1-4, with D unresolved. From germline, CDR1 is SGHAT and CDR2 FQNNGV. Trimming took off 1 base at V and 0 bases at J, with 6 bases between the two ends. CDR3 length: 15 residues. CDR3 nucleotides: TGTGCCAGCAGCTTAGGACGGGCAACTAATGAAAAACTGTTTTTT. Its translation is CASSLGRATNEKLFF.

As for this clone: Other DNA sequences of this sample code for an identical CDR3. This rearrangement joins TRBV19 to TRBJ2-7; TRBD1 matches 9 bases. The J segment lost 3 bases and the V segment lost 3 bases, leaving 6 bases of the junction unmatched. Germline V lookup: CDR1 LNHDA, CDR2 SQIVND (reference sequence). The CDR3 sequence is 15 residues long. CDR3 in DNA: TGTGCCAGTAGTATCCCGGGACAGGGTGGCTACGAGCAGTACTTC. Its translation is CASSIPGQGGYEQYF.

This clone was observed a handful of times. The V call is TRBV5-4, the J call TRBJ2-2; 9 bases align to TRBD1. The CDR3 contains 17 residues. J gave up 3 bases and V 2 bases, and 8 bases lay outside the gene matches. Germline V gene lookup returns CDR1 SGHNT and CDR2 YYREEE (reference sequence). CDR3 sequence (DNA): TGTGCCAGCAGCTTTTCAACAGGGGGCGCCGACACCGGGGAGCTGTTTTTT. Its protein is CASSFSTGGADTGELFF.

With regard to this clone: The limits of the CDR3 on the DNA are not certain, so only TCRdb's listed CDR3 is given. CDR3 residues: CASSSSNNYEQYF. This chain links TRBV7-9 with TRBJ2-7; TRBD1 is the table's D call and was not checked against the DNA. Counting both end residues, the CDR3 totals 13 amino acids. Germline V gives CDR1 SEHNR, CDR2 FQNEAQ (reference sequence).

CDR3 in amino acids: CASRRQNFEKLFF. In DNA form, the CDR3 reads TGTGCCAGCAGAAGACAGAATTTTGAAAAACTGTTTTTT. This chain joins TRBV25-1 and TRBJ1-4, with TRBD1 as a possible D gene (5 bases). The V gene lost 6 bases and the J gene lost 7 bases, with 12 bases spanning the gap. Germline V lookup: CDR1 MGHDK, CDR2 SYGVNS. There are 13 residues in the CDR3.

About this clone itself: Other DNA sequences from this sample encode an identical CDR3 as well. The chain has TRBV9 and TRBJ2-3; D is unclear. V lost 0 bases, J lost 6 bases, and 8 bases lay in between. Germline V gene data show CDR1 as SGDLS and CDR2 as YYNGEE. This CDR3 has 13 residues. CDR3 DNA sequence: TGTGCCAGCAGCGTAGCTACGAGGGATACGCAGTATTTT. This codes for CASSVATRDTQYF.

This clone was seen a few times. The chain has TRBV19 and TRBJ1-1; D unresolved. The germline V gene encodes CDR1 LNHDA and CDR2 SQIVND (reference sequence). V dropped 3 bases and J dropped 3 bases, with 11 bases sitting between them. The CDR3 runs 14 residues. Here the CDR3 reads CASSIGSPDTEAFF. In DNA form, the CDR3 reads TGTGCCAGTAGTATTGGCTCTCCGGACACTGAAGCTTTCTTT.

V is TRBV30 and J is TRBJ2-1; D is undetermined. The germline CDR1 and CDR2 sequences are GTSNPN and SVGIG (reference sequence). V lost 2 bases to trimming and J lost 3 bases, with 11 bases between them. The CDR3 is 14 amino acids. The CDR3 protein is CAWSFQQFYNEQFF. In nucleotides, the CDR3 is TGTGCCTGGAGTTTCCAGCAGTTCTACAATGAGCAGTTCTTC.

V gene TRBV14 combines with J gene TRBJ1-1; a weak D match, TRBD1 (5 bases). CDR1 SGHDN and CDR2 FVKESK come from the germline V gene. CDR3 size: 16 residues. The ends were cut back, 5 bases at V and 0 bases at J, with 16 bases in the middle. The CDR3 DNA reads TGTGCCAGCAGCAGAATGGGACTGCCCATGAACACTGAAGCTTTCTTT. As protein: CASSRMGLPMNTEAFF. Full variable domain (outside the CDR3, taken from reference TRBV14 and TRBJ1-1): EAGVTQFPSHSVIEKGQTVTLRCDPISGHDNLYWYRRVMGKEIKFLLHFVKESKQDESGMPNNRFLAERTGGTYSTLKVQPAELEDSGVYFCASSRMGLPMNTEAFFGQGTRLTVV.

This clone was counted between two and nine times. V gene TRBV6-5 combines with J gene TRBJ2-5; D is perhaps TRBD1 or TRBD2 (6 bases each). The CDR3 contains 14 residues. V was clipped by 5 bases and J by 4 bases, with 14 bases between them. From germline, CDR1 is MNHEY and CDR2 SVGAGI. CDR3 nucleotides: TGTGCCAGCAGTCTCTCATGGGGGGCAGAGACCCAGTACTTC. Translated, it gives CASSLSWGAETQYF.

The CDR3: CASSSDPPPGELFF. The CDR3 DNA follows: TGCGCCAGCAGCTCGGACCCGCCCCCCGGGGAGCTGTTTTTT. The gene calls are TRBV5-1 and TRBJ2-2; D is unclear. Germline CDR1 and CDR2: SGHRS and YFSETQ. The CDR3 has 14 residues. V dropped 3 bases and J dropped 6 bases, with 12 bases sitting between them.

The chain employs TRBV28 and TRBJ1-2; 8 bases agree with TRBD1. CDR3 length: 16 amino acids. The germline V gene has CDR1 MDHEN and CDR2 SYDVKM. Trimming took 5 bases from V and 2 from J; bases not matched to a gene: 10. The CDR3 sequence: CASSTGTGPPNYGYTF. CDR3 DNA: TGTGCCAGCAGTACTGGGACAGGCCCCCCCAACTATGGCTACACCTTC.

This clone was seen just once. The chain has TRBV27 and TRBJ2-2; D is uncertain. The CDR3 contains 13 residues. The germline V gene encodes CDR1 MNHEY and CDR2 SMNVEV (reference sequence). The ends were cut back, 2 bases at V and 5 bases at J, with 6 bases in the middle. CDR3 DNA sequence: TGTGCCAGCAGTTTAGCGGTAACCGGGGAGCTGTTTTTT. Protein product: CASSLAVTGELFF.

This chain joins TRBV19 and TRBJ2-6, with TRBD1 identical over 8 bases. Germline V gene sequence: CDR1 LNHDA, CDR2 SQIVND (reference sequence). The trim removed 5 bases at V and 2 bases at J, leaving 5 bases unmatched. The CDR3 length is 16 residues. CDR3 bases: TGTGCCAGTAGTCGGACAGGGATCGCTGGGGCCAACGTCCTGACTTTC. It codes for CASSRTGIAGANVLTF.

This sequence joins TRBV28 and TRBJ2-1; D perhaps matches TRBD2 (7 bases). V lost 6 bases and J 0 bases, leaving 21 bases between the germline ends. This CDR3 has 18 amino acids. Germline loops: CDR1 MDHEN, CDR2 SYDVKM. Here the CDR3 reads CASSPGGAGVTSYNEQFF. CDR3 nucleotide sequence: TGTGCCAGCAGCCCTGGGGGGGCGGGAGTTACCTCCTACAATGAGCAGTTCTTC.

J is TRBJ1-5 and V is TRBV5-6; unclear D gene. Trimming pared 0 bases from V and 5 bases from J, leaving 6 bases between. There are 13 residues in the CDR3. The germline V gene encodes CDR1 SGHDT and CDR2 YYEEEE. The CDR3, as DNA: TGTGCCAGCAGCTTGGGTTACGATCAGCCCCAGCATTTT. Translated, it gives CASSLGYDQPQHF.

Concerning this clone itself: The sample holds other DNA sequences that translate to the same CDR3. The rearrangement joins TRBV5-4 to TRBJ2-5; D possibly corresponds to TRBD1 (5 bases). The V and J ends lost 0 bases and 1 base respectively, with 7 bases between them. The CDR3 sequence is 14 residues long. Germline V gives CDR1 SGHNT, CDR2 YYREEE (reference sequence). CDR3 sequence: CASSLGGAQETQYF. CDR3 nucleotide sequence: TGTGCCAGCAGCTTGGGGGGCGCCCAAGAGACCCAGTACTTC.

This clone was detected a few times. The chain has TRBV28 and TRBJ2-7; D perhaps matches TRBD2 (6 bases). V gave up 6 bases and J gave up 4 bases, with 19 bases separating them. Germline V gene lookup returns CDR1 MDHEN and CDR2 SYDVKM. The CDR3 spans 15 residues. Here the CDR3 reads CASSQGASVVYEQYF. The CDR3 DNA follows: TGTGCCAGCAGCCAGGGTGCTAGCGTCGTATACGAGCAGTACTTC.

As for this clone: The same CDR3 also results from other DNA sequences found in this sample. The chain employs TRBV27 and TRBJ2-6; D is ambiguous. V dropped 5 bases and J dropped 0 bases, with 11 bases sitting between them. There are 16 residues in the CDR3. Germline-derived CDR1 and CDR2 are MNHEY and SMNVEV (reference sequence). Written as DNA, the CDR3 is TGTGCCAGCAGTCTGCGCCTCCTCTCTGGGGCCAACGTCCTGACTTTC. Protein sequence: CASSLRLLSGANVLTF.

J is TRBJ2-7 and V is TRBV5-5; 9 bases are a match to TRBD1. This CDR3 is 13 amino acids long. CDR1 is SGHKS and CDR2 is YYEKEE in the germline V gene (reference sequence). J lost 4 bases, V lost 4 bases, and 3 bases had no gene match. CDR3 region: CASSGTGSYEQYF. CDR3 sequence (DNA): TGTGCCAGCAGCGGGACAGGGTCATACGAGCAGTACTTC.

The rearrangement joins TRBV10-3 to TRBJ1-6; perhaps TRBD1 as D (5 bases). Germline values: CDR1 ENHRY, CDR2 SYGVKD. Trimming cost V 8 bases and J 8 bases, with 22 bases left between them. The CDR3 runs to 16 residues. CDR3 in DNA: TGTGCCATCTTCCGCGGGGCCTCCCTGCTCGATTCACCCCTCCACTTT. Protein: CAIFRGASLLDSPLHF.

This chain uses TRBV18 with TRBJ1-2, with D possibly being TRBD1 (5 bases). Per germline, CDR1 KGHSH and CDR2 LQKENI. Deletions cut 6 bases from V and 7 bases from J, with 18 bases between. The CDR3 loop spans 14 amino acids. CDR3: CASSSRRGEGGYTF. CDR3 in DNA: TGTGCCAGCTCTTCGAGGAGAGGGGAAGGTGGCTACACCTTC.

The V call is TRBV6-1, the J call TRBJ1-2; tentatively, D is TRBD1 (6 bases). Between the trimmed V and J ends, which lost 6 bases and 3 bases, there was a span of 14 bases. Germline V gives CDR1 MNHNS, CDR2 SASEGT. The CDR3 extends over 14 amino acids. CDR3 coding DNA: TGTGCCAGCAGCGGGGGGGACACTGACTATGGCTACACCTTC. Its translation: CASSGGDTDYGYTF.